This TCR beta chain was captured in a study of T cell responses to AZD1222 COVID-19 vaccine. The method was immunoSEQ multiplex PCR; TCRdb's version includes in-frame clones alone and lacks a portion of them. The table includes about 130,000 clones, more than 85% detected once. General study results and limits: Repertoire sampling happened only post peak T cell response. Recipients of AZD1222 seropositive at baseline numbered only 6 or 7.

A remark on this clone: Antigen unknown.

The CDR3 totals 14 residues. The V end lost 4 bases, the J end lost 2 bases, and 13 bases lay between the germline ends. Germline CDR1 and CDR2: SGDLS and YYNGEE. This specimen consisted of peripheral blood, obtained on day 0 of AZD1222 vaccination. The source is an adult in good health. V gene TRBV9 combines with J gene TRBJ2-7; the D gene is possibly TRBD1 (5 bases). CDR3 DNA sequence: TGTGCCAGCAGCCGGGCCAGGGCCCCCTACGAGCAGTACTTC. Protein: CASSRARAPYEQYF. The variable domain in full, completed from reference TRBV9 and TRBJ2-7, reads DSGVTQTPKHLITATGQRVTLRCSPRSGDLSVYWYQQSLDQGLQFLIQYYNGEERAKGNILERFSAQQFPDLHSELNLSSLELGDSALYFCASSRARAPYEQYFGPGTRLTVT.